This T cell receptor (beta chain) was captured by sequencing in a study of T cells after yellow fever vaccination. The germline V gene encodes CDR1 SGHDN and CDR2 FVKESK. With 4 bases clipped from V and 3 bases from J, the junction kept 9 bases outside the gene matches. CDR3 length equals 15 residues. Production of TCR cDNA was by 5'RACE template switching, which also added a universal primer site and UMIs. From the 5' RACE reads, TCRdb called clonotypes with MiXCR, one entry per CDR3 protein. The sample has under 600,000 distinct CDR3 sequences, roughly 13% seen once; the top ten hold roughly an eighth.

The TCR comes from a young man who received the YFV17D yellow fever vaccine. The specimen comprised PBMCs, sampled on the day of the yellow fever booster vaccination. The chain carries TRBV14 and TRBJ2-7; 7 nucleotides match TRBD2. The CDR3 protein is CASSRGGYTNYEQYF. The CDR3, as DNA: TGTGCCAGCAGCCGCGGGGGATACACCAACTACGAGCAGTACTTC.